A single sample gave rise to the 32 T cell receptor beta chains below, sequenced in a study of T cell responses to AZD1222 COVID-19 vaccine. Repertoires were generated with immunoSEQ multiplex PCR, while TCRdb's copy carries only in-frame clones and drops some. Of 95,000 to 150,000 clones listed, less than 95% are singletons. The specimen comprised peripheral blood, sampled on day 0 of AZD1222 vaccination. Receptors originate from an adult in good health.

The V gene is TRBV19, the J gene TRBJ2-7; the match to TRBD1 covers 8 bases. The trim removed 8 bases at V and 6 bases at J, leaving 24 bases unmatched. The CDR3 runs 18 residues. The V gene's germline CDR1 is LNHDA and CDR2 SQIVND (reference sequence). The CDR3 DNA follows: TGTGCCAGTGCCAGACAGGGGCCTTCCGGGTCCCTCCCGTTCGAGCAGTACTTC. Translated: CASARQGPSGSLPFEQYF.

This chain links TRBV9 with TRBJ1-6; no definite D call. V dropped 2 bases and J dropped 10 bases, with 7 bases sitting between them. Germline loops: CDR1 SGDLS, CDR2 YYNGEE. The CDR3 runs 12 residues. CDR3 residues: CASSVGWSPLHF. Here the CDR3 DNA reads TGTGCCAGCAGCGTCGGATGGTCACCCCTCCACTTT.

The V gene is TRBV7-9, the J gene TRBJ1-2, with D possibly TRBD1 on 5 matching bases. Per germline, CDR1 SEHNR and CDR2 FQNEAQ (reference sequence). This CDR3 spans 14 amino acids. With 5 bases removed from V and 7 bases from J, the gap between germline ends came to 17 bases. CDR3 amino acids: CASSPSGGLGGYTF. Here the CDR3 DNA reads TGTGCCAGCAGCCCCTCTGGGGGATTGGGTGGCTACACCTTC.

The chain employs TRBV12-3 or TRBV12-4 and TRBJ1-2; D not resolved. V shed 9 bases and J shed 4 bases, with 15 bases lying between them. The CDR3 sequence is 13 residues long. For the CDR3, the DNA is TGTGCCAGTCTGAACATGGAATTCTATGGCTACACCTTC. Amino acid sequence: CASLNMEFYGYTF.

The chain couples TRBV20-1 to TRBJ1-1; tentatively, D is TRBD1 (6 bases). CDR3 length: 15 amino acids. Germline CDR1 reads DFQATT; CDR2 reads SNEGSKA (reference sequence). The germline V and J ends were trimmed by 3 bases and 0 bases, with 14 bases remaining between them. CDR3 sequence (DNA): TGCAGTGCTAGTCGTCTGAGACAGGTGAACACTGAAGCTTTCTTT. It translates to CSASRLRQVNTEAFF.

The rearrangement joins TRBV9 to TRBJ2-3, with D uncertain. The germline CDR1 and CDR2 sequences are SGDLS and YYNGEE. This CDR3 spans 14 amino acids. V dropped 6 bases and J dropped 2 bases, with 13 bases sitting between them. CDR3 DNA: TGTGCCAGCACTCCCCACCCCATCACAGATACGCAGTATTTT. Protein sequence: CASTPHPITDTQYF.

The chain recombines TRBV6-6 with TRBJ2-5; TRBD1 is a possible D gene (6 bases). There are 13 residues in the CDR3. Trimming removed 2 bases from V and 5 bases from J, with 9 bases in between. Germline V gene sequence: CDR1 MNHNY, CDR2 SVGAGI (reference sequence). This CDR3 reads CASSYQGKETQYF. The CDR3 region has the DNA TGTGCCAGCAGTTACCAGGGGAAGGAGACCCAGTACTTC.

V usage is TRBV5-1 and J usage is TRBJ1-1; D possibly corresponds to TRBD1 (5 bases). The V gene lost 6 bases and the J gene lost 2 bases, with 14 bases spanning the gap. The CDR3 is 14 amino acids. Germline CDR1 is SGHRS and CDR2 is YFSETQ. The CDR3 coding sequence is TGCGCCAGCAACAACCAGGGTCGAAACACTGAAGCTTTCTTT. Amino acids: CASNNQGRNTEAFF.

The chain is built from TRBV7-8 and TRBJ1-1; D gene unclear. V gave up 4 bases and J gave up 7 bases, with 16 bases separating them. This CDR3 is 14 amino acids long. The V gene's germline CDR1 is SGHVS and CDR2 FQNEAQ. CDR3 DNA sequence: TGTGCCAGCAGCTCCGGCCGGCACCTTAATGAAGCTTTCTTT. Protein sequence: CASSSGRHLNEAFF.

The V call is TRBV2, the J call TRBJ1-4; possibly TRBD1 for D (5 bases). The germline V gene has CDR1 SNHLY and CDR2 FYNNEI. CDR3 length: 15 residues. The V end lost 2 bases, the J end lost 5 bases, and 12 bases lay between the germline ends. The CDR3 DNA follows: TGTGCCAGCAGTGAACGGAGACAGCCAAATGAAAAACTGTTTTTT. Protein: CASSERRQPNEKLFF. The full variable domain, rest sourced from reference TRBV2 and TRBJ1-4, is EPEVTQTPSHQVTQMGQEVILRCVPISNHLYFYWYRQILGQKVEFLVSFYNNEISEKSEIFDDQFSVERPDGSNFTLKIRSTKLEDSAMYFCASSERRQPNEKLFFGSGTQLSVL.

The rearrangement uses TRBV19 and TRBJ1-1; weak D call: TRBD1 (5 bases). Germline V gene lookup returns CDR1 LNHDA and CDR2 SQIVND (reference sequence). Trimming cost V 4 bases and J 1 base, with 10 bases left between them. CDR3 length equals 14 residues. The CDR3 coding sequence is TGTGCCAGTAGTAGAGGGGCCCAGAACACTGAAGCTTTCTTT. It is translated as CASSRGAQNTEAFF.

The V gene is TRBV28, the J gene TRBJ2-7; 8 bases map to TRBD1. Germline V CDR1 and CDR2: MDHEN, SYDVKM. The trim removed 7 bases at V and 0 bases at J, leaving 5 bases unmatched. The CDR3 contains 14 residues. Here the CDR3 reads CASTRQGYSYEQYF. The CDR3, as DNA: TGTGCCAGCACGCGACAGGGGTACTCCTACGAGCAGTACTTC.

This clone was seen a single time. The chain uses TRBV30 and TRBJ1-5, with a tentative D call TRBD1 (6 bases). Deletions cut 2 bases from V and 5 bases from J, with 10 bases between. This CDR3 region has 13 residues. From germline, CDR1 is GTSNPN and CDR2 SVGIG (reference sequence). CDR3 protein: CAWSTDSYQPQHF. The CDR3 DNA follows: TGTGCCTGGAGTACGGACAGTTATCAGCCCCAGCATTTT.

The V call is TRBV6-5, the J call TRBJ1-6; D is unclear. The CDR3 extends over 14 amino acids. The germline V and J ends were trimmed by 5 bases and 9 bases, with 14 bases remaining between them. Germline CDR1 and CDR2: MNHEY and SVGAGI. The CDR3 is CASSTRPGSSPLHF. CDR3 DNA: TGTGCCAGCAGTACCCGTCCAGGCAGTTCACCCCTCCACTTT.

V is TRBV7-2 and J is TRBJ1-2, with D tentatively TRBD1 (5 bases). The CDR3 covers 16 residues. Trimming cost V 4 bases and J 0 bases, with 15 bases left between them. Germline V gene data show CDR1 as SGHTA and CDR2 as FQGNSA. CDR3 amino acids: CASSSAHWGANYGYTF. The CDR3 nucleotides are TGTGCCAGCAGCTCCGCTCATTGGGGGGCTAACTATGGCTACACCTTC.

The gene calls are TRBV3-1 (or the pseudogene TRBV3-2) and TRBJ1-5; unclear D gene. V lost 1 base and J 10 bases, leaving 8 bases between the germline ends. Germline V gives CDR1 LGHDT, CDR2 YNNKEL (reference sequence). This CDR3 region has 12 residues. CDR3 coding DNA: TGTGCCAGCAGCCAAGGGGTTCTTCCCCAGCATTTT. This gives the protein CASSQGVLPQHF.

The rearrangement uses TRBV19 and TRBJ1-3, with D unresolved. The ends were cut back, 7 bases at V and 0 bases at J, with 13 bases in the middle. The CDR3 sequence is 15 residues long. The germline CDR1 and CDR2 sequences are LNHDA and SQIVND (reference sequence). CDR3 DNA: TGTGCCAGTACCAAGTTTGAGTTCTCTGGAAACACCATATATTTT. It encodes CASTKFEFSGNTIYF.

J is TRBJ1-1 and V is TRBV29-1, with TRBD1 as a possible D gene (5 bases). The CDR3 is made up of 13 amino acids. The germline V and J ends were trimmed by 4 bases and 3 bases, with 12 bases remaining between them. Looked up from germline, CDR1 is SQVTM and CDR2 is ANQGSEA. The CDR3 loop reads CSVAGDLYTEAFF. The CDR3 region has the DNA TGCAGCGTTGCGGGGGACCTATACACTGAAGCTTTCTTT.

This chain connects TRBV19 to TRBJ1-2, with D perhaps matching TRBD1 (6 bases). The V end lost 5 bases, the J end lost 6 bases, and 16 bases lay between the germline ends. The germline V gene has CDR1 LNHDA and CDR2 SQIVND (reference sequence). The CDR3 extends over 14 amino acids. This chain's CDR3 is CASSLEQGSHGYTF. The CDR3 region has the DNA TGTGCCAGTAGTCTGGAACAGGGTTCTCATGGCTACACCTTC.

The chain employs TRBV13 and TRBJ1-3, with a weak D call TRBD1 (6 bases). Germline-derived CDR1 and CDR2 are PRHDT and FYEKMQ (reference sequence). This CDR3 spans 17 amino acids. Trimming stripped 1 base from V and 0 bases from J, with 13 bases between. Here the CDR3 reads CASSLAGEATSGNTIYF. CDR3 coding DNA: TGTGCCAGCAGCTTAGCAGGGGAGGCCACCTCTGGAAACACCATATATTTT.

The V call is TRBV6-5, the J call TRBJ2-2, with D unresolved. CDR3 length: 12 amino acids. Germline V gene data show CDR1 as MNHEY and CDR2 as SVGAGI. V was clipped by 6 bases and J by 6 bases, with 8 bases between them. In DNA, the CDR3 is TGTGCCAGCAGGATAACTTCCGGGGAGCTGTTTTTT. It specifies CASRITSGELFF.

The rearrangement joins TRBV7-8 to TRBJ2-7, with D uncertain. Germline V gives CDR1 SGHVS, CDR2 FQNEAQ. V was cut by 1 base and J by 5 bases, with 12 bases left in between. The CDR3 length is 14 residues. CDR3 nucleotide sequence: TGTGCCAGCAGCTTAGAAGGGTTCGGCCACGAGCAGTACTTC. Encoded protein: CASSLEGFGHEQYF. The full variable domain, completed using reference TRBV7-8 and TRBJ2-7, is GAGVSQSPRYKVAKRGQDVALRCDPISGHVSLFWYQQALGQGPEFLTYFQNEAQLDKSGLPSDRFFAERPEGSVSTLKIQRTQQEDSAVYLCASSLEGFGHEQYFGPGTRLTVT.

The CDR3 nucleotides read TGTGCCAGCAACTGGGGCGCGGATGAAGCTTTCTTT. This sequence encodes CASNWGADEAFF. The chain is built from TRBV11-2 and TRBJ1-1, with a weak D call TRBD1 (5 bases). The germline gives CDR1 SGHAT, CDR2 FQNNGV. This CDR3 contains 12 residues. V was trimmed by 7 bases and J by 7 bases, leaving 13 bases between them.

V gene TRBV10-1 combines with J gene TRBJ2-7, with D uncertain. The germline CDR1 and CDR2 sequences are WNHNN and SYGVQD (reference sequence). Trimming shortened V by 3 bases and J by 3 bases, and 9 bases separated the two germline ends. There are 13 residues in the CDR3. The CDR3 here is CASSDRAGYEQYF. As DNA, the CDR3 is TGCGCCAGCAGTGACCGGGCTGGCTACGAGCAGTACTTC.

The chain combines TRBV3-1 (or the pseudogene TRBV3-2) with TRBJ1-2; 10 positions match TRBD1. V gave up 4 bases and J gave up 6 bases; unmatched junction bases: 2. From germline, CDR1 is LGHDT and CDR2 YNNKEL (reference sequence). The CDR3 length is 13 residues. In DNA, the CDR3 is TGTGCCAGCAGCCGACAGGGGGCTGATGGCTACACCTTC. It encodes CASSRQGADGYTF.

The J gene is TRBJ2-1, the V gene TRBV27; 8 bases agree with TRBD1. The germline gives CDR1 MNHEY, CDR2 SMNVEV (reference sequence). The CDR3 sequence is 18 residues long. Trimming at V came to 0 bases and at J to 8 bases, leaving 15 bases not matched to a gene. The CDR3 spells CASSLSPPGQGLKDEQFF. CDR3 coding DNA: TGTGCCAGCAGTTTATCCCCACCCGGACAGGGTTTAAAGGATGAGCAGTTCTTC.

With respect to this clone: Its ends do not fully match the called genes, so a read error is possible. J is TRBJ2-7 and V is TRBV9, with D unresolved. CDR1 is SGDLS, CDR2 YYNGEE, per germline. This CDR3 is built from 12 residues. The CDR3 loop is CASSSGSSEQYF. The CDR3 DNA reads TGTGCCAGCAGTAGTGGTTCCTCCGAGCAGTACTTC.

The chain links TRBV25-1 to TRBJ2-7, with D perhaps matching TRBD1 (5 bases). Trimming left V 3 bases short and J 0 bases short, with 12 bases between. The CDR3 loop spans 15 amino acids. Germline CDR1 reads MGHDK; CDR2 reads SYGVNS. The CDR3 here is CASSDLAGNSYEQYF. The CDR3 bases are TGTGCCAGCAGTGACCTTGCAGGGAACTCCTACGAGCAGTACTTC.

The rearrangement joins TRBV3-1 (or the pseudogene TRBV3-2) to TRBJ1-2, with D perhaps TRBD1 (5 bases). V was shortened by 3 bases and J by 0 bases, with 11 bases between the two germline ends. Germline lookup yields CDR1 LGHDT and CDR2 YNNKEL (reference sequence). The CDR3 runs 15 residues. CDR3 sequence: CASSQGDLSNYGYTF. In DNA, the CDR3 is TGTGCCAGCAGCCAGGGGGACCTATCTAACTATGGCTACACCTTC.

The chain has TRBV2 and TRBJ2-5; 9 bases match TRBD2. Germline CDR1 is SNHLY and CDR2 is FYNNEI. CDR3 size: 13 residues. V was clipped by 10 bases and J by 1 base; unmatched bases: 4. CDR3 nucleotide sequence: TGTGCCAAGACTAGCGGAACCCAAGAGACCCAGTACTTC. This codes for CAKTSGTQETQYF. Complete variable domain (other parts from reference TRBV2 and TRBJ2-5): EPEVTQTPSHQVTQMGQEVILRCVPISNHLYFYWYRQILGQKVEFLVSFYNNEISEKSEIFDDQFSVERPDGSNFTLKIRSTKLEDSAMYFCAKTSGTQETQYFGPGTRLLVL.

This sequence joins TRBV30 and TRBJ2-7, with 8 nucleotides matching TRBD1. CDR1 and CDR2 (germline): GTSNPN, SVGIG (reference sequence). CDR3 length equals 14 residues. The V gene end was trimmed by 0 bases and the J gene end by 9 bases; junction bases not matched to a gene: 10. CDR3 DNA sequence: TGTGCCTGGAGTGTAGGGCAGGGGGCGATAAGGCAGTACTTC. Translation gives CAWSVGQGAIRQYF.

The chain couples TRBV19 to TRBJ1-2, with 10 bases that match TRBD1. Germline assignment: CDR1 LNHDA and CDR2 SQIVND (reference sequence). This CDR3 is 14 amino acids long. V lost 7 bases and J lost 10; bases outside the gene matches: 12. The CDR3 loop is CASTDRGLVAAYTF. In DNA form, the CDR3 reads TGTGCCAGTACCGACAGGGGGCTTGTTGCGGCCTACACCTTC.